These 24 T cell receptor beta chains share one sample of origin, sequenced in a study of blood T cell repertoires in COVID-19. TCRdb's copy holds only in-frame clones and misses some; the assay was immunoSEQ multiplex PCR. Here the sample spans roughly 95,000 clones, around 90% being singletons. Sequencing input: peripheral blood. The receptors stem from a woman in her 50s in a cohort sampled during active COVID-19.

The chain has TRBV2 and TRBJ2-1, with TRBD2 as a possible D gene (6 bases). Trimming shortened V by 3 bases and J by 6 bases, and 12 bases separated the two germline ends. Germline V gene data show CDR1 as SNHLY and CDR2 as FYNNEI. The CDR3 totals 14 residues. DNA for the CDR3: TGTGCCAGCAGTGACAGTTGGAGGGGCAATGAGCAGTTCTTC. Translated: CASSDSWRGNEQFF.

CDR3 in amino acids: CASSLGQANTEAFF. For the CDR3, the DNA is TGTGCCAGCAGCTTGGGGCAGGCAAACACTGAAGCTTTCTTT. This sequence joins TRBV5-6 and TRBJ1-1, with no clear D. This CDR3 is built from 14 residues. With 0 bases removed from V and 2 bases from J, the gap between germline ends came to 8 bases. Looked up from germline, CDR1 is SGHDT and CDR2 is YYEEEE.

This chain connects TRBV18 to TRBJ1-3; D might be TRBD1 (6 bases). Trimming removed 6 bases at V and 0 bases at J, with 15 bases between. The CDR3 covers 16 residues. Germline lookup yields CDR1 KGHSH and CDR2 LQKENI. CDR3 DNA: TGTGCCAGCTCTCTACGACAGGCCGACTCTGGAAACACCATATATTTT. Translation: CASSLRQADSGNTIYF.

This clone was observed once. The chain recombines TRBV9 with TRBJ2-3, with 10 bases lining up with TRBD2. The germline CDR1 and CDR2 sequences are SGDLS and YYNGEE. Unmatched junction bases numbered 6, after V lost 3 bases and J lost 5 bases. The CDR3 runs to 15 residues. The CDR3 nucleotides are TGTGCCAGCAGCGATACTAGCGGGACTCGAGATACGCAGTATTTT. The encoded protein is CASSDTSGTRDTQYF.

This rearrangement joins TRBV5-4 to TRBJ1-2; TRBD1 agrees at 7 bases. V trimming: 2 bases; J trimming: 8 bases; junction bases outside the gene matches: 6. The CDR3 has 13 amino acids. Germline lookup yields CDR1 SGHNT and CDR2 YYREEE (reference sequence). The CDR3 sequence: CASSFDRVGGYTF. DNA of the CDR3: TGTGCCAGCAGCTTCGACAGGGTCGGCGGCTACACCTTC. Full variable domain (outside the CDR3, taken from reference TRBV5-4 and TRBJ1-2): ETGVTQSPTHLIKTRGQQVTLRCSSQSGHNTVSWYQQALGQGPQFIFQYYREEENGRGNFPPRFSGLQFPNYSSELNVNALELDDSALYLCASSFDRVGGYTFGSGTRLTVV.

The V call is TRBV18, the J call TRBJ2-2, with TRBD1 as a possible D gene (5 bases). The V gene's germline CDR1 is KGHSH and CDR2 LQKENI. The CDR3 totals 15 residues. With 2 bases removed from V and 7 bases from J, the gap between germline ends came to 14 bases. The CDR3 DNA sequence: TGTGCCAGCTCACCATCCAGGGAATATATCGGGGAGCTGTTTTTT. Its protein product is CASSPSREYIGELFF.

This chain links TRBV28 with TRBJ1-5; 9 bases fit TRBD1. V was clipped by 5 bases and J by 2 bases; unmatched bases: 10. Germline CDR1 is MDHEN and CDR2 is SYDVKM. The CDR3 sequence is 17 residues long. CDR3 region: CASSRHRGREGNQPQHF. CDR3 coding DNA: TGTGCCAGCAGTCGACACAGGGGGCGGGAAGGCAATCAGCCCCAGCATTTT. Combining the CDR3 with reference TRBV28 and TRBJ1-5 gives the whole variable domain DVKVTQSSRYLVKRTGEKVFLECVQDMDHENMFWYRQDPGLGLRLIYFSYDVKMKEKGDIPEGYSVSREKKERFSLILESASTNQTSMYLCASSRHRGREGNQPQHFGDGTRLSIL.

The chain couples TRBV18 to TRBJ2-1; the match to TRBD1 covers 8 bases. The trim removed 3 bases at V and 9 bases at J, leaving 10 bases unmatched. Germline V gives CDR1 KGHSH, CDR2 LQKENI. CDR3 size: 15 residues. CDR3 nucleotide sequence: TGTGCCAGCTCACCCAGGACAGGGTCTGCAATTGAGCAGTTCTTC. This gives the protein CASSPRTGSAIEQFF.

This chain connects TRBV10-1 to TRBJ2-3; 11 positions agree with TRBD2. The CDR3 length is 14 residues. The J segment lost 9 bases and the V segment lost 2 bases, leaving 4 bases of the junction unmatched. The V gene's germline CDR1 is WNHNN and CDR2 SYGVQD (reference sequence). The CDR3 nucleotides read TGCGCCAGCAGTGAGGGGCTAGCGGGAGGCACGCAGTATTTT. Residues: CASSEGLAGGTQYF.

This clone was counted a single time. The rearrangement joins TRBV6-1 to TRBJ1-5, with no clear D. This CDR3 comprises 12 residues. The germline gives CDR1 MNHNS, CDR2 SASEGT. V was pared by 1 base and J by 7 bases, with 5 bases between. The DNA for the CDR3 is TGTGCCAGCAGTGAAGGTCTCCAGCCCCAGCATTTT. This gives the protein CASSEGLQPQHF.

The chain links TRBV14 to TRBJ2-7; maybe TRBD1 (7 bases). The V gene's germline CDR1 is SGHDN and CDR2 FVKESK. V shed 1 base and J shed 3 bases, with 19 bases lying between them. This CDR3 is built from 17 residues. The CDR3 DNA sequence: TGTGCCAGCAGCCAAGCGCAGGGGGGAAGTCCCCTCTACGAGCAGTACTTC. Amino acid sequence: CASSQAQGGSPLYEQYF.

A single count supports this clone. The chain is built from TRBV6-5 and TRBJ1-5; D ambiguous. The CDR3 covers 14 residues. Trimming took off 6 bases at V and 6 bases at J, with 15 bases between the two ends. Germline V gene lookup returns CDR1 MNHEY and CDR2 SVGAGI. The CDR3 bases are TGTGCCAGCAGCTTTGGAGGGCCGGTTCAGCCCCAGCATTTT. Protein sequence: CASSFGGPVQPQHF.

The CDR3 here is CASSWASTGELFF. The CDR3, as DNA: TGTGCCAGCAGCTGGGCGAGCACCGGGGAGCTGTTTTTT. J is TRBJ2-2 and V is TRBV7-2; D not certain. This CDR3 comprises 13 residues. The V end was cut by 4 bases, the J end by 4 bases, with 7 bases between. CDR1 and CDR2 from the germline V gene are SGHTA and FQGNSA.

V gene TRBV7-8 combines with J gene TRBJ1-1; 8 bases agree with TRBD1. Losses at the gene ends were 5 bases for V and 8 bases for J; bases not matched to a gene: 10. Germline assignment: CDR1 SGHVS and CDR2 FQNEAQ. CDR3 size: 14 residues. CDR3 bases: TGTGCCAGCAGCCCAAGGACAGGGAATGCCGAAGCTTTCTTT. Encoded protein: CASSPRTGNAEAFF. The variable domain in full, completed from reference TRBV7-8 and TRBJ1-1, reads GAGVSQSPRYKVAKRGQDVALRCDPISGHVSLFWYQQALGQGPEFLTYFQNEAQLDKSGLPSDRFFAERPEGSVSTLKIQRTQQEDSAVYLCASSPRTGNAEAFFGQGTRLTVV.

The J gene is TRBJ1-2, the V gene TRBV6-1; D might be TRBD1 (5 bases). V was cut by 2 bases and J by 2 bases, with 9 bases left in between. CDR3 length equals 14 residues. Germline V CDR1 and CDR2: MNHNS, SASEGT. For the CDR3, the DNA is TGTGCCAGCAGTGAATACAGGTTGAACTATGGCTACACCTTC. It codes for CASSEYRLNYGYTF.

The chain employs TRBV5-8 and TRBJ2-1; a weak D match, TRBD2 (5 bases). The CDR3 covers 16 residues. In germline, CDR1 is SGHTS, CDR2 YDEGEE. Trimming shortened V by 6 bases and J by 2 bases, and 18 bases separated the two germline ends. The chain's CDR3 is CASTPSIAKAYNEQFF. The CDR3 DNA reads TGTGCCAGCACCCCGAGCATAGCGAAGGCCTACAATGAGCAGTTCTTC.

DNA for the CDR3: TGTGCCAGCTCACCGGGAGAGGGTCTGCCCCAGCATTTT. Residues: CASSPGEGLPQHF. This chain connects TRBV18 to TRBJ1-5; D is unclear. Germline CDR1 and CDR2: KGHSH and LQKENI. The CDR3 extends over 13 amino acids. Trimming shortened V by 3 bases and J by 9 bases, and 12 bases separated the two germline ends. The full variable domain, rest sourced from reference TRBV18 and TRBJ1-5, is NAGVMQNPRHLVRRRGQEARLRCSPMKGHSHVYWYRQLPEEGLKFMVYLQKENIIDESGMPKERFSAEFPKEGPSILRIQQVVRGDSAAYFCASSPGEGLPQHFGDGTRLSIL.

This clone appeared a single time. The genes are TRBV28 and TRBJ2-7, with 12 bases that match TRBD1. Per the germline V gene, CDR1 is MDHEN and CDR2 is SYDVKM. Trimming took 6 bases from V and 6 from J; bases not matched to a gene: 3. The CDR3 length is 13 residues. This CDR3 is CASSGTGGGEQYF. The CDR3 DNA sequence: TGTGCCAGCAGCGGGACAGGGGGCGGCGAGCAGTACTTC. Combining the CDR3 with reference TRBV28 and TRBJ2-7 gives the whole variable domain DVKVTQSSRYLVKRTGEKVFLECVQDMDHENMFWYRQDPGLGLRLIYFSYDVKMKEKGDIPEGYSVSREKKERFSLILESASTNQTSMYLCASSGTGGGEQYFGPGTRLTVT.

The rearrangement uses TRBV7-3 and TRBJ1-4, with TRBD1 as a possible D gene (6 bases). This CDR3 has 19 residues. V shed 4 bases and J shed 4 bases, with 25 bases lying between them. Germline V gene lookup returns CDR1 SGHTA and CDR2 FQGTGA. The CDR3 DNA is TGTGCCAGCAGCTCACGATTAACAGGGTTGAAATGCGGTAATGAAAAACTGTTTTTT. Translation: CASSSRLTGLKCGNEKLFF. Full variable domain (rest looked up from reference TRBV7-3 and TRBJ1-4): GAGVSQTPSNKVTEKGKYVELRCDPISGHTALYWYRQSLGQGPEFLIYFQGTGAADDSGLPNDRFFAVRPEGSVSTLKIQRTERGDSAVYLCASSSRLTGLKCGNEKLFFGSGTQLSVL.

V gene TRBV18 combines with J gene TRBJ1-4; 7 bases agree with TRBD1. This CDR3 comprises 13 residues. Germline V gene data show CDR1 as KGHSH and CDR2 as LQKENI. V dropped 8 bases and J dropped 6; count of bases not matched to a gene: 6. CDR3: CASVQGPHEKLFF. The CDR3, as DNA: TGTGCCAGCGTACAGGGGCCTCATGAAAAACTGTTTTTT.

The rearrangement links TRBV19 to TRBJ1-1, with 7 bases matching TRBD1. The V segment lost 7 bases and the J segment 5 bases; nucleotides outside the gene matches: 10. This CDR3 has 14 amino acids. Germline loops: CDR1 LNHDA, CDR2 SQIVND (reference sequence). The CDR3 coding sequence is TGTGCCAGTACCCTGACAGGGAAAAAGACTGAAGCTTTCTTT. This sequence encodes CASTLTGKKTEAFF.

The V call is TRBV7-6, the J call TRBJ2-1; TRBD1 agrees at 7 bases. Germline V gene sequence: CDR1 SGHVS, CDR2 FNYEAQ. With 5 bases clipped from V and 4 bases from J, the junction kept 11 bases outside the gene matches. The CDR3 runs 16 residues. Here the CDR3 reads CASSRSGGGFYNEQFF. The CDR3 region has the DNA TGTGCCAGCAGCCGCTCAGGGGGTGGATTTTACAATGAGCAGTTCTTC. Full variable domain (remainder filled in from reference TRBV7-6 and TRBJ2-1): GAGVSQSPRYKVTKRGQDVALRCDPISGHVSLYWYRQALGQGPEFLTYFNYEAQQDKSGLPNDRFSAERPEGSISTLTIQRTEQRDSAMYRCASSRSGGGFYNEQFFGPGTRLTVL.

The J gene is TRBJ2-3, the V gene TRBV27; 8 bases are shared with TRBD1. Germline trimming cut 7 bases from V and 6 bases from J; bases unmatched to any gene: 6. The germline CDR1 and CDR2 sequences are MNHEY and SMNVEV (reference sequence). The CDR3 covers 13 residues. CDR3 amino acids: CASKGTGHDTQYF. DNA for the CDR3: TGTGCCAGCAAAGGGACAGGCCACGATACGCAGTATTTT.

V and J are TRBV27 and TRBJ2-3, with D perhaps TRBD2 (5 bases). Per the germline V gene, CDR1 is MNHEY and CDR2 is SMNVEV (reference sequence). The V end was cut by 2 bases, the J end by 8 bases, with 8 bases between. The CDR3 totals 12 residues. CDR3 sequence reads: CASSLGLGTQYF. The CDR3, as DNA: TGTGCCAGCAGTTTAGGACTCGGTACGCAGTATTTT.